Presented here are 15 T cell receptor beta chains from one specimen sequenced in a study of blood T cell repertoires in COVID-19. This table comes from immunoSEQ multiplex PCR, and its TCRdb copy is limited to in-frame clones, with some not included. The table lists approximately 97,000 clones, about nine tenths of them singletons. The sample consisted of peripheral blood. Receptor source: a man younger than 35 with acute or convalescent COVID-19.

V and J are TRBV13 and TRBJ2-4, with 7 nucleotides matching TRBD1. Germline values: CDR1 PRHDT, CDR2 FYEKMQ (reference sequence). The trim removed 3 bases at V and 9 bases at J, leaving 14 bases unmatched. The CDR3 is 16 residues long. The CDR3 DNA reads as TGTGCCAGCAGCTTCCGCCAAACAGGGGTCTGGGGCATTCAGTACTTC. Translating gives CASSFRQTGVWGIQYF.

The chain couples TRBV3-1 (or the pseudogene TRBV3-2) to TRBJ2-7, with D possibly TRBD1 on 7 matching bases. The CDR3 is 14 residues long. Trimming removed 4 bases from V and 4 bases from J, with 14 bases in between. Per germline, CDR1 LGHDT and CDR2 YNNKEL (reference sequence). CDR3 nucleotides: TGTGCCAGCAGCCGCGGGACAGAATATTACGAGCAGTACTTC. This encodes CASSRGTEYYEQYF.

The sample holds one count of this clone. J is TRBJ1-4 and V is TRBV7-2; TRBD1 agrees at 7 bases. CDR3 size: 15 residues. V shed 4 bases, J shed 4 bases, and the junction held 6 bases outside the gene matches. Germline CDR1 and CDR2: SGHTA and FQGNSA. CDR3 in DNA: TGTGCCAGCAGCTCGAGGACAGGATTTAATGAAAAACTGTTTTTT. Its translation is CASSSRTGFNEKLFF.

The genes are TRBV7-9 and TRBJ1-5; D may be TRBD1 (6 bases). The germline V gene has CDR1 SEHNR and CDR2 FQNEAQ (reference sequence). Trimming took off 5 bases at V and 2 bases at J, with 13 bases between the two ends. The CDR3 extends over 15 amino acids. The CDR3 DNA reads TGTGCCAGCAGCACCACCAGGGGAGGCAATCAGCCCCAGCATTTT. This codes for CASSTTRGGNQPQHF.

Here the CDR3 DNA reads TGCAGTGCTAGTGGAGGGAACGGAAACACCATATATTTT. It yields the protein CSASGGNGNTIYF. The chain couples TRBV20-1 to TRBJ1-3; D call uncertain. This CDR3 spans 13 amino acids. Germline assignment: CDR1 DFQATT and CDR2 SNEGSKA (reference sequence). V was clipped by 3 bases and J by 4 bases, with 10 bases between them.

The J gene is TRBJ1-4, the V gene TRBV7-6, with 11 bases lining up with TRBD1. CDR1 is SGHVS and CDR2 is FNYEAQ in the germline V gene. Trimming removed 1 base from V and 0 bases from J; junction bases left unmatched: 4. The CDR3 has 18 amino acids. The CDR3 region has the DNA TGTGCCAGCAGCTTAGAGCGGACAGGGGGCACAACTAATGAAAAACTGTTTTTT. Its translation: CASSLERTGGTTNEKLFF. The full variable domain, with the rest looked up from reference TRBV7-6 and TRBJ1-4, is GAGVSQSPRYKVTKRGQDVALRCDPISGHVSLYWYRQALGQGPEFLTYFNYEAQQDKSGLPNDRFSAERPEGSISTLTIQRTEQRDSAMYRCASSLERTGGTTNEKLFFGSGTQLSVL.

The gene calls are TRBV3-1 (or the pseudogene TRBV3-2) and TRBJ2-1; 9 nucleotides agree with TRBD2. Unmatched junction bases numbered 3, after V lost 0 bases and J lost 6 bases. This CDR3 spans 15 amino acids. CDR1 is LGHDT and CDR2 is YNNKEL in the germline V gene (reference sequence). The CDR3 bases are TGTGCCAGCAGCCAAGAAGCGGGAGGACTCAATGAGCAGTTCTTC. It encodes CASSQEAGGLNEQFF.

This chain joins TRBV27 and TRBJ2-7; a possible D gene is TRBD2 (5 bases). V dropped 6 bases and J dropped 0 bases, with 18 bases sitting between them. Germline V gene data show CDR1 as MNHEY and CDR2 as SMNVEV (reference sequence). The CDR3 has 16 residues. The CDR3 DNA follows: TGTGCCAGCAGCCTTCAGGCGGGCCGAAGCTCCTACGAGCAGTACTTC. Translating it yields CASSLQAGRSSYEQYF.

With regard to this clone: The sample holds other DNA sequences that translate to the same CDR3. CDR3 protein: CASSPDRNQPQHF. The DNA for the CDR3 is TGTGCCAGCAGCCCGGACAGAAATCAGCCCCAGCATTTT. The V gene is TRBV5-5, the J gene TRBJ1-5, with D perhaps matching TRBD1 (6 bases). Germline V gene sequence: CDR1 SGHKS, CDR2 YYEKEE (reference sequence). CDR3 length: 13 amino acids. With 4 bases removed from V and 4 bases from J, the gap between germline ends came to 9 bases.

On this clone itself: A junction boundary mismatches the germline segment, possibly from a read error. This chain connects TRBV18 to TRBJ1-2; D is unresolved. CDR3 length equals 14 residues. Germline CDR1 KGHSH, CDR2 LQKENI. DNA for the CDR3: TGTGCCAGCTCACCAGAACAGACGCCCTATCGCTACACCTTC. It translates to CASSPEQTPYRYTF.

V usage is TRBV7-9 and J usage is TRBJ2-1; D remains ambiguous. Trimming removed 0 bases at V and 3 bases at J, with 12 bases between. The V gene's germline CDR1 is SEHNR and CDR2 FQNEAQ (reference sequence). This CDR3 contains 16 residues. The CDR3 loop reads CASSLAGSPFYNEQFF. For the CDR3, the DNA is TGTGCCAGCAGCTTAGCTGGCTCCCCTTTCTACAATGAGCAGTTCTTC.

This clone has a single count. The chain combines TRBV3-1 (or the pseudogene TRBV3-2) with TRBJ2-7; a weak D match, TRBD1 (7 bases). The CDR3 covers 14 residues. CDR1 and CDR2 from the germline V gene are LGHDT and YNNKEL (reference sequence). V was cut by 0 bases and J by 4 bases, with 10 bases left in between. In DNA, the CDR3 is TGTGCCAGCAGCCAAGAGGCAGGGGGGTACGAGCAGTACTTC. It translates to CASSQEAGGYEQYF.

This clone was seen a handful of times. The rearrangement joins TRBV5-5 to TRBJ2-7; D ambiguous. V was pared by 4 bases and J by 1 base, with 15 bases between. The germline V gene has CDR1 SGHKS and CDR2 YYEKEE (reference sequence). This CDR3 comprises 15 residues. The CDR3 loop reads CASSPHTTVSYEQYF. The CDR3 DNA reads as TGTGCCAGCAGCCCGCATACAACAGTTTCCTACGAGCAGTACTTC. Full variable domain (rest looked up from reference TRBV5-5 and TRBJ2-7): DAGVTQSPTHLIKTRGQQVTLRCSPISGHKSVSWYQQVLGQGPQFIFQYYEKEERGRGNFPDRFSARQFPNYSSELNVNALLLGDSALYLCASSPHTTVSYEQYFGPGTRLTVT.

The V call is TRBV19, the J call TRBJ1-3; D perhaps matches TRBD1 (6 bases). CDR1 and CDR2 (germline): LNHDA, SQIVND (reference sequence). The CDR3 runs to 13 residues. V was shortened by 8 bases and J by 2 bases, with 10 bases between the two germline ends. The CDR3, as DNA: TGTGCCAGTCAGGCAGGGGCTGGAAACACCATATATTTT. Its protein product is CASQAGAGNTIYF.

J is TRBJ2-7 and V is TRBV9; 9 positions match TRBD1. The CDR3 is 15 amino acids. From germline, CDR1 is SGDLS and CDR2 YYNGEE. Trimming removed 3 bases from V and 6 bases from J; junction bases left unmatched: 10. CDR3 protein: CASSGSGTGWVEQYF. The CDR3, as DNA: TGTGCCAGCAGCGGCTCCGGGACAGGGTGGGTCGAGCAGTACTTC. Full variable domain (missing parts from reference TRBV9 and TRBJ2-7): DSGVTQTPKHLITATGQRVTLRCSPRSGDLSVYWYQQSLDQGLQFLIQYYNGEERAKGNILERFSAQQFPDLHSELNLSSLELGDSALYFCASSGSGTGWVEQYFGPGTRLTVT.